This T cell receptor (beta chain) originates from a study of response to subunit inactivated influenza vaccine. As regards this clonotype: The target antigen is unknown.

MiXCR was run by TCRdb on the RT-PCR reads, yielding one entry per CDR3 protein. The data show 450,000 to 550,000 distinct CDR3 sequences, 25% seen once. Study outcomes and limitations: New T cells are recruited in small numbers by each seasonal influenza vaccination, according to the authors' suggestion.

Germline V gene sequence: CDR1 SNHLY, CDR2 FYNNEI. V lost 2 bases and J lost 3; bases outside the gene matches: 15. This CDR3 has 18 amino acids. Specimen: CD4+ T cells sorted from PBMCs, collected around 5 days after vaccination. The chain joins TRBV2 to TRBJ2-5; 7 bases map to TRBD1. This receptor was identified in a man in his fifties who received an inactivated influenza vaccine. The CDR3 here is CASSEPNLDRMMKETQYF. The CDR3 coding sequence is TGTGCCAGCAGTGAACCAAACCTGGACAGGATGATGAAAGAGACCCAGTACTTC.